Listed below are T cell receptor beta chains from one sample, sequenced in a study of response to subunit inactivated influenza vaccine. TCRdb passed the RT-PCR reads through MiXCR, listing each CDR3 protein once. The data contain around 490,000 distinct CDR3 sequences, less than 10% of them seen just once; the ten biggest clones take up 13%. Sequences were derived from PBMCs from blood, sampled around 2 years after vaccination. The receptors here all came from a man between 50 and 70 years old who received an inactivated influenza vaccine. CDR3s include the opening cysteine and the closing phenylalanine or tryptophan. D genes are given only for firm matches.

d_call: -
v_call: TRBV3-1
cdr3_aa: CASSQEKSGSFQETQYF

d_call: -
v_call: TRBV4-2
cdr3_aa: CASSPGSFLGTEAFF

d_call: -
v_call: TRBV2
cdr3_aa: CASSETWGAKNIQYF

d_call: TRBD1
v_call: TRBV4-1
cdr3_aa: CASSQRLSDRGYGYTF

d_call: -
v_call: TRBV12-3/TRBV12-4
cdr3_aa: CASSPGQGGAFF

d_call: -
v_call: TRBV6-1
cdr3_aa: CASSGESSYEQYF

d_call: -
v_call: TRBV12-3/TRBV12-4
cdr3_aa: CASSWGGRADTQYF

d_call: -
v_call: TRBV5-1
cdr3_aa: CASSETGFLDAPLHF

d_call: -
v_call: TRBV19
cdr3_aa: CASRIGPNTGELFF

d_call: -
v_call: TRBV11-1
cdr3_aa: CASSLALGGTEAFF

d_call: -
v_call: TRBV11-2
cdr3_aa: CASSPRRGRSYNEQFF

d_call: -
v_call: TRBV5-1
cdr3_aa: CASSADDKAFF

d_call: -
v_call: TRBV5-1
cdr3_aa: CASSLVSDTQYF

d_call: -
v_call: TRBV10-2
cdr3_aa: CASTDKVAPLHF

d_call: -
v_call: TRBV2
cdr3_aa: CASSVGVQETQYF

d_call: -
v_call: TRBV29-1
cdr3_aa: CSVDDTVSGNTIYF

d_call: -
v_call: TRBV12-3/TRBV12-4
cdr3_aa: CASRNGQLFEPQHF

d_call: TRBD1
v_call: TRBV20-1
cdr3_aa: CSAIDRASNYGYTF

d_call: -
v_call: TRBV5-1
cdr3_aa: CASSMDGVVGYTF

d_call: TRBD1
v_call: TRBV20-1
cdr3_aa: CSARGTGNNYGYTF

d_call: TRBD1
v_call: TRBV6-2/TRBV6-3
cdr3_aa: CASSYSSGGLNTEAFF

d_call: TRBD1
v_call: TRBV6-5
cdr3_aa: CASSYDNRGYEQYF

d_call: -
v_call: TRBV29-1
cdr3_aa: CSVRWTSGEQYF

d_call: -
v_call: TRBV20-1
cdr3_aa: CSARDIAYEQYF

d_call: -
v_call: TRBV4-1
cdr3_aa: CASSQEGQSRKAFF